The rows below give T cell receptor beta chains drawn from one sample of a study of shared clonotypes between healthy human individuals. Repertoires were generated with immunoSEQ multiplex PCR, while TCRdb's copy carries only in-frame clones and drops some. Altogether 2 million to 2.5 million clones are present, 85% to 95% being singletons, with the ten largest covering around 0.35%. The material sequenced was naive CD4+ T cells from PBMCs. Receptors originate from a man aged 18 to 29 in good health. Some clones in this sample may be carry-over from other donors' samples. The CDR3 runs from the conserved cysteine through the conserved F or W. D genes are given only for firm matches. Size tells how often a clone was seen (once, few, many) or the class of an expanded clone, and some rows leave it out.

D,J,V,size,DNA,CDR3
TRBD1,TRBJ1-5,TRBV19,once,TGTGCCAGTAGCTACACAGGGGTAAGCAATCAGCCCCAGCATTTT,CASSYTGVSNQPQHF
.,TRBJ1-3,TRBV2,.,TGTGCCAGCAGTGAATGGGGGGCCCGCTCTGGAAACACCATATATTTT,CASSEWGARSGNTIYF
.,TRBJ1-4,TRBV4-3,.,TGCGCCAGCAGCCTCCTTCTTGGCAGCCTTAATGAAAAACTGTTTTTT,CASSLLLGSLNEKLFF
TRBD1,TRBJ2-2,TRBV7-2,.,TGTGCCAGCAGCTTATTTGCGACAGGGTTGTGGACCGGGGAGCTGTTTTTT,CASSLFATGLWTGELFF
.,TRBJ2-2,TRBV6-4,once,TGTGCCAGCAGTCCCACGAACACCGGGGAGCTGTTTTTT,CASSPTNTGELFF
.,TRBJ2-2,TRBV5-1,.,TGCGCCAGCAGCTTGGTAGGCCAGGGGAACACCGGGGAGCTGTTTTTT,CASSLVGQGNTGELFF
.,TRBJ1-3,TRBV9,once,TGTGCCAGCAGCGTAGGGATGGCGTTTTCCTCTGGAAACACCATATATTTT,CASSVGMAFSSGNTIYF
.,TRBJ2-2,TRBV9,.,TGTGCCAGCACGAGGGGCTCCGGGGAGCTGTTTTTT,CASTRGSGELFF
TRBD2,TRBJ2-5,TRBV6-1,.,TGTGCCAGCAGCCGAGCGGGAGGGTTACAAGAGACCCAGTACTTC,CASSRAGGLQETQYF
.,TRBJ2-1,TRBV2,.,TGTGCCAGCAGTGTACCGACCGGCCCGGGTGAGCAGTTCTTC,CASSVPTGPGEQFF
.,TRBJ1-1,TRBV5-5,.,TGTGCCAGCAGCTTGCCCCCCGGGGGAGCTTTCTTT,CASSLPPGGAFF
.,TRBJ1-2,TRBV19,.,TGTGCCAGTAGTATTCGCCATACCGGGGGCTACACCTTC,CASSIRHTGGYTF
.,TRBJ1-2,TRBV7-8,.,TGTGCCAGCAGCATAGTGGGGATTCTTAATGGCTACACCTTC,CASSIVGILNGYTF
.,TRBJ1-4,TRBV28,once,TGTGCCAGCATCGGGCCAAAGGGTGAAAAACTGTTTTTT,CASIGPKGEKLFF
.,TRBJ2-1,TRBV5-4,.,TGTGCCAGCAGCTGGGGGGAGGGGGACAATGAGCAGTTCTTC,CASSWGEGDNEQFF
TRBD1,TRBJ1-5,TRBV5-1,.,TGCGCCAGCAGCTTGACAGGGGAGGATCAGCCCCAGCATTTT,CASSLTGEDQPQHF
.,TRBJ1-2,TRBV10-3,.,TGTGCCATCAGTGAGTGGACGGCGAGCTACACCTTC,CAISEWTASYTF
.,TRBJ2-5,TRBV29-1,.,TGCAGCGTCGCCCCATTGTACCAAGAGACCCAGTACTTC,CSVAPLYQETQYF
.,TRBJ2-3,TRBV5-4,.,TGTGCCAGCAGCCCACCAGACGGAGATACGCAGTATTTT,CASSPPDGDTQYF
.,TRBJ1-5,TRBV7-8,.,TGTGCCAGCAGCCGACGGGAGAATAGCAATCAGCCCCAGCATTTT,CASSRRENSNQPQHF
.,TRBJ2-7,TRBV9,.,TGTGCCAGCAGCCTTCGGCCGCAGGGGGAGCAGTACTTC,CASSLRPQGEQYF
TRBD2,TRBJ2-1,TRBV28,.,TGTGCCAGCAGCCTGCCGGGACTAGCGGGAGGGCGGAAAACCTACAATGAGCAGTTCTTC,CASSLPGLAGGRKTYNEQFF
.,TRBJ1-3,TRBV18,.,TGTGCCAGCTCACCACCGCTGAGCTCTGGAAACACCATATATTTT,CASSPPLSSGNTIYF
.,TRBJ2-3,TRBV5-1,.,TGCGCCAGCAGCTTGGAAAGGGGTTCAGATACGCAGTATTTT,CASSLERGSDTQYF
.,TRBJ2-1,TRBV19,once,TGTGCCAGTAGTATAGGAGGCGGCACCTACAATGAGCAGTTCTTC,CASSIGGGTYNEQFF
.,TRBJ2-1,TRBV27,.,TGTGCCAGCAGTTTCAAGGGGAATTCCTACAATGAGCAGTTCTTC,CASSFKGNSYNEQFF
TRBD1,TRBJ1-3,TRBV19,.,TGTGCCAGTAGGGACAGGGGGCGAAGCTCTGGAAACACCATATATTTT,CASRDRGRSSGNTIYF
TRBD1,TRBJ1-2,TRBV6-5,.,TGTGCCAGCAGTCACAGGGGGCCGGGTTGGGGCTACACCTTC,CASSHRGPGWGYTF
TRBD2,TRBJ2-5,TRBV6-5,.,TGTGCCAGCAGTTACTCTACGGGAGGGAAACAAGAGACCCAGTACTTC,CASSYSTGGKQETQYF
TRBD2,TRBJ2-5,TRBV19,.,TGTGCCAGTAGCTCAGGCAGGGAGGGGCGGGAGACCCAGTACTTC,CASSSGREGRETQYF
.,TRBJ2-7,TRBV4-3,.,TGCGCCAGCAGCCAAGGAGTAGCAGACCCCGTGGTCGAGCAGTACTTC,CASSQGVADPVVEQYF
.,TRBJ1-4,TRBV5-1,.,TGCGCCAGCAGCTTGCGCGGGGAGGCTAATGAAAAACTGTTTTTT,CASSLRGEANEKLFF
.,TRBJ2-7,TRBV7-6,.,TGTGCCAGCAGTCGCCCGGGTGCTTTGCAGAGGGAGCAGTACTTC,CASSRPGALQREQYF
.,TRBJ1-5,TRBV7-2,.,TGTGCCAGCAGCTTAGGGGGTTGGCAGGGAAGCAATCAGCCCCAGCATTTT,CASSLGGWQGSNQPQHF
TRBD2,TRBJ2-1,TRBV5-1,once,TGCGCCAGCAGCTTGTTACCTAGCGGGAGTTTGTACAATGAGCAGTTCTTC,CASSLLPSGSLYNEQFF
.,TRBJ2-2,TRBV11-3,once,TGTGCCAGCAGCTTCGGCAATTCGAACACCGGGGAGCTGTTTTTT,CASSFGNSNTGELFF
.,TRBJ1-3,TRBV9,.,TGTGCCAGCAGCCGCCAGATAGTAGAGGGCCGTTCCAGCTCTGGAAACACCATATATTTT,CASSRQIVEGRSSSGNTIYF
.,TRBJ1-4,TRBV7-8,.,TGTGCCAGCAGCCCCTTGACGGGCGTGGAAAAACTGTTTTTT,CASSPLTGVEKLFF
TRBD1,TRBJ2-7,TRBV6-5,.,TGTGCCAGCAGTTACACCGGGACAGGGCCTGACGAGCAGTACTTC,CASSYTGTGPDEQYF
TRBD2,TRBJ2-7,TRBV19,.,TGTGCCAGTAGTATAGGGGGACTAGACTACGAGCAGTACTTC,CASSIGGLDYEQYF
TRBD1,TRBJ1-2,TRBV6-6,.,TGTGCCAGCAGTCTCGGACAGGGAGCGTGGGGCTACACCTTC,CASSLGQGAWGYTF
TRBD2,TRBJ2-3,TRBV7-3,once,TGTGCCAGCAGCCCCGGGAGGAACACAGATACGCAGTATTTT,CASSPGRNTDTQYF
.,TRBJ1-1,TRBV7-3,.,TGTGCCAGCAGCTCACAAAGGGACACTGAAGCTTTCTTT,CASSSQRDTEAFF
.,TRBJ2-6,TRBV27,.,TGTGCCAGCAGTTTATTTAGTTTGGCAGGGGGCGCCGCGGGGGCCAACGTCCTGGCTTTC,CASSLFSLAGGAAGANVLAF
TRBD1,TRBJ2-7,TRBV5-1,once,TGCGCCAGCAGCGGGACAGGGGGCTCCTACGAGCAGTACTTC,CASSGTGGSYEQYF